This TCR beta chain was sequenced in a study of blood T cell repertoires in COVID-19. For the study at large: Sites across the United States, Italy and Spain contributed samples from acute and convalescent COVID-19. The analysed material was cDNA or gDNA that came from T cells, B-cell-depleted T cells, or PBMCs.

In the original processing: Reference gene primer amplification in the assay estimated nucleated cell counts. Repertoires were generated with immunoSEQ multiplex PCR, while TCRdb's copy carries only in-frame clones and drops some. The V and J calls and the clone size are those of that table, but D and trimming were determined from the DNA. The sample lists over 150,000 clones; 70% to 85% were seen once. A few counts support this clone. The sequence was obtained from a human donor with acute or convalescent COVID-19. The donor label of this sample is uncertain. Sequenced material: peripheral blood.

Here the CDR3 reads CASKRRTEVGAFF. Written as DNA, the CDR3 is TGTGCCAGTAAGAGGAGGACAGAGGTTGGAGCTTTCTTT. The gene calls are TRBV19 and TRBJ1-1; TRBD1 might be the D (6 bases). CDR1 and CDR2 (germline): LNHDA, SQIVND (reference sequence). The length of the CDR3 is 13 residues. The germline V and J ends were trimmed by 7 bases and 10 bases, with 19 bases remaining between them.